This T cell receptor beta chain was sequenced for a study of blood T cell repertoires in COVID-19. Overall study: There were acute and convalescent COVID-19 samples, and they came from the United States, Italy and Spain. T cells, B-cell-depleted T cells, or PBMCs supplied cDNA or gDNA.

The ends lost 8 bases at V and 2 bases at J; junction bases unmatched: 2. The length of the CDR3 is 12 residues. In the original processing: From reference gene primer amplification, estimates of nucleated cell counts were derived. The assay was immunoSEQ multiplex PCR, and TCRdb's table has in-frame clones only and misses some. V, J and clone size are taken as reported in that table, and D and trimming were inferred from the DNA itself. Here the sample spans some 220,000 clones, about 79% being singletons. Material for sequencing was peripheral blood. V is TRBV12-3 or TRBV12-4 and J is TRBJ2-5, with 7 bases matching TRBD2. The TCR originated in a man aged 50 to 59 with active or convalescent COVID-19. As DNA, the CDR3 is TGTGCCAGCGCTAGCGGACAAGAGACCCAGTACTTC. It is translated as CASASGQETQYF.